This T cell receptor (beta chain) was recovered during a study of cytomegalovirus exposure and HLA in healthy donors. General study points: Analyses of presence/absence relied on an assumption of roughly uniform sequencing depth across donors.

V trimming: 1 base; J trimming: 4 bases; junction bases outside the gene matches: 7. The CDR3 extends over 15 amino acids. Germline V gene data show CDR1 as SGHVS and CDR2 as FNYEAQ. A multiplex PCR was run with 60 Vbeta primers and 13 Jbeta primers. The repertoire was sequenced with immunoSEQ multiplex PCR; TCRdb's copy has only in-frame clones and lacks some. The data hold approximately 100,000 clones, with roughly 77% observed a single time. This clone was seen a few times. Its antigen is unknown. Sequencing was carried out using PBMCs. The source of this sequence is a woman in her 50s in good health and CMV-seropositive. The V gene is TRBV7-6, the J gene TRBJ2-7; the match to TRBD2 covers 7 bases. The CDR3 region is CASSLDAGDPYEQYF. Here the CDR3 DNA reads TGTGCCAGCAGCTTAGACGCGGGAGACCCGTACGAGCAGTACTTC.